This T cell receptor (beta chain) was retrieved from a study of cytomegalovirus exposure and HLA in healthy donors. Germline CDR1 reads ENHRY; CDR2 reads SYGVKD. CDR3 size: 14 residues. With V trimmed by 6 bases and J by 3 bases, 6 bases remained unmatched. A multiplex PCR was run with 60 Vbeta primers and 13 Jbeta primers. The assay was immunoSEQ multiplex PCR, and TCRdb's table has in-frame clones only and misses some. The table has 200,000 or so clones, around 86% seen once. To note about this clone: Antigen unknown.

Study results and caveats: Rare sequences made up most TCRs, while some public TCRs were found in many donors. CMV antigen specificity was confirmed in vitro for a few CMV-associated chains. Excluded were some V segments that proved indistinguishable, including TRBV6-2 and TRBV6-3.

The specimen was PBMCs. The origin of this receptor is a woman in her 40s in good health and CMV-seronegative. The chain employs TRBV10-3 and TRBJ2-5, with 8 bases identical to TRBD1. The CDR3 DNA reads TGTGCCATCAGCCAGACAGGGGCGGAAGAGACCCAGTACTTC. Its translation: CAISQTGAEETQYF.